This section outlines one TCR beta chain sequence together with its context. Profiling relied on immunoSEQ multiplex PCR, and the TCRdb table lists in-frame clones only, not all of them. The sample lists some 81,000 clones, 75% to 95% occurring once. The sample originates from a study of technical replicates of blood from several donors. The CDR3 is made up of 13 amino acids. From germline, CDR1 is SQVTM and CDR2 ANQGSEA. The V end lost 7 bases, the J end lost 7 bases, and 17 bases lay between the germline ends. The sequence derives from a human donor in good health. The sequenced sample was T cells isolated from PBMCs. The chain is built from TRBV29-1 and TRBJ2-4; D gene unclear. The CDR3 DNA sequence: TGCAGCGGAGTTCTCACCGGTGAGAACATTCAGTACTTC. Amino acids: CSGVLTGENIQYF.